These T cell receptor beta chains were read from a single sample in a study of T cell responses to AZD1222 COVID-19 vaccine. TCRdb's table, derived via immunoSEQ multiplex PCR, lists solely in-frame clones and lacks some. The sample has about 140,000 clones; approximately 93% are singletons. The source material was peripheral blood, sampled on day 0 of MenACWY control vaccination. These receptors were obtained from an adult in good health. Each CDR3 is given with its conserved first and last residue. The order of the fields is clone size, J gene, D gene, V gene, CDR3 DNA, CDR3 protein. The D gene is left open where the match is weak. Expanded clones are given a class, and other clones once, few, many or no size at all.

abundance: few
j_gene: TRBJ2-1
d_gene: -
v_gene: TRBV4-2
CDR3nt: TGTGCCAGCAGCCAGACTAGCTCCTACAATGAGCAGTTCTTC
CDR3aa: CASSQTSSYNEQFF

abundance: -
j_gene: TRBJ2-7
d_gene: -
v_gene: TRBV7-2
CDR3nt: TGTGCCAGCAGCTTAAACAGGGTAATAAACGAGCAGTACTTC
CDR3aa: CASSLNRVINEQYF

abundance: once
j_gene: TRBJ2-7
d_gene: -
v_gene: TRBV3-1/TRBV3-2
CDR3nt: TGTGCCAGCAGCCAAGAAGGGGCCCCCTCCTACGAGCAGTACTTC
CDR3aa: CASSQEGAPSYEQYF

abundance: -
j_gene: TRBJ2-5
d_gene: TRBD1
v_gene: TRBV2
CDR3nt: TGTGCCAGCAGTGAAGAAAGGACAGGGGGCCCGTCCCAGTACTTC
CDR3aa: CASSEERTGGPSQYF

abundance: -
j_gene: TRBJ2-5
d_gene: -
v_gene: TRBV28
CDR3nt: TGTGCCAGCACCTCAGGGGAGCTCCGAGAGACCCAGTACTTC
CDR3aa: CASTSGELRETQYF

abundance: -
j_gene: TRBJ1-6
d_gene: -
v_gene: TRBV3-1/TRBV3-2
CDR3nt: TGTGCCAGCAGCCACCACCCGGGACTGCATAATTCACCCCTCCACTTT
CDR3aa: CASSHHPGLHNSPLHF

abundance: -
j_gene: TRBJ2-1
d_gene: -
v_gene: TRBV2
CDR3nt: TGTGCCAGCAGTGAGTCGGGGCATGAGCAGTTCTTC
CDR3aa: CASSESGHEQFF

abundance: few
j_gene: TRBJ1-2
d_gene: -
v_gene: TRBV11-1
CDR3nt: TGTGCCAGCAGCTTAGGAGGGTACTATGGCTACACCTTC
CDR3aa: CASSLGGYYGYTF

abundance: -
j_gene: TRBJ1-5
d_gene: -
v_gene: TRBV7-2
CDR3nt: TGTGCCAGCAGCTTGGTCTCACATAGCAATCAGCCCCAGCATTTT
CDR3aa: CASSLVSHSNQPQHF

abundance: -
j_gene: TRBJ2-1
d_gene: -
v_gene: TRBV3-1/TRBV3-2
CDR3nt: TGTGCCACTTCACAGGTCAATGAGCAGTTCTTC
CDR3aa: CATSQVNEQFF